The T cell receptor (beta chain) described here comes from a study of T-cell reconstitution after alpha-beta-depleted transplantation in children. General study results and limits: Expanded graft clones, several hundred of them, were reportedly the source of alpha-beta T cells about two months after transplant. Newly generated T cells supplied most T-cell counts and diversity one year post-transplant. Surviving thymic progenitors and recipient T cells were the source of high TCRbeta diversity at day 60 in some patients.

Unique molecular identifiers were used in preparing the TCRbeta library. TCRdb called the PCR reads again in MiXCR, with one record for every CDR3 protein. The sample consists of roughly 220,000 distinct CDR3 sequences, about 8.4% of them appearing once. This clonotype was counted at least ten times. What it recognizes is unknown. The CDR3 is made up of 15 amino acids. Germline V gene data show CDR1 as LNHNV and CDR2 as YYDKDF (reference sequence). V gave up 0 bases and J gave up 4 bases, with 11 bases separating them. V usage is TRBV15 and J usage is TRBJ2-3; D gene ambiguous. The sequencing here drew on PBMCs, mostly from graft donor cells, taken 360 days after TCRalphabeta/CD19-depleted stem cell transplant. This receptor was taken from a male patient aged 2 to 10 who had a stem cell transplant for acute myeloid leukemia, so the T cells may come from the graft donor. The CDR3 region is CATSRDPRTADTQYF. The CDR3 DNA reads as TGTGCCACCAGCAGAGACCCACGGACGGCAGATACGCAGTATTTT.